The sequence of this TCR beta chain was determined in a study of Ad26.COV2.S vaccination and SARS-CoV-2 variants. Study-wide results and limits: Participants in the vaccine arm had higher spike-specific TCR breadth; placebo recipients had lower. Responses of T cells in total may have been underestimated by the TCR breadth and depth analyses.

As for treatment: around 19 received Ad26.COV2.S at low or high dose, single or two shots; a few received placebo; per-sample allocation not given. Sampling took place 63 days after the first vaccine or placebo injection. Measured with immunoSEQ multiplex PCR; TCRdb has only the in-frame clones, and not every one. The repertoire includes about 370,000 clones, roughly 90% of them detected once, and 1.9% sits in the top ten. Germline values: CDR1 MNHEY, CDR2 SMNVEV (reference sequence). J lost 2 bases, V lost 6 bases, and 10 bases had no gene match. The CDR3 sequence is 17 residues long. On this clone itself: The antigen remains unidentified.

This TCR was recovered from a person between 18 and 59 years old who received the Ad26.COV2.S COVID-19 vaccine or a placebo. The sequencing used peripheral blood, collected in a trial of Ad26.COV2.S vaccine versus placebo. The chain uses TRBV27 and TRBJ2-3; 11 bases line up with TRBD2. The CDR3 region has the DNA TGTGCCAGCAGCTACCGGACTAGCGGGCCACCCACAGATACGCAGTATTTT. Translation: CASSYRTSGPPTDTQYF.